The sequence of this T cell receptor (beta chain) was determined in a study of blood T cell repertoires in COVID-19. The authors' processing: Estimates of nucleated cell counts were drawn from the amplification of reference gene primers. Clones were sequenced by immunoSEQ multiplex PCR, and TCRdb holds only the in-frame ones, with some missing. V, J and clone size derive from that table, while D and trimming were established from the DNA sequence. The sample has about 100,000 clones, roughly 79% seen once. The sample holds a few counts of this clone. Trimming removed 1 base from V and 2 bases from J, with 12 bases in between. CDR3 length: 15 residues. CDR1 and CDR2 from the germline V gene are LNHNV and YYDKDF (reference sequence).

This receptor was obtained from a woman in her 70s with acute or convalescent COVID-19. Material: peripheral blood. This chain connects TRBV15 to TRBJ2-7; D not certain. In nucleotides, the CDR3 is TGTGCCACCAGCAGAGTGGAGAGTATAGCCTACGAGCAGTACTTC. It is translated as CATSRVESIAYEQYF.